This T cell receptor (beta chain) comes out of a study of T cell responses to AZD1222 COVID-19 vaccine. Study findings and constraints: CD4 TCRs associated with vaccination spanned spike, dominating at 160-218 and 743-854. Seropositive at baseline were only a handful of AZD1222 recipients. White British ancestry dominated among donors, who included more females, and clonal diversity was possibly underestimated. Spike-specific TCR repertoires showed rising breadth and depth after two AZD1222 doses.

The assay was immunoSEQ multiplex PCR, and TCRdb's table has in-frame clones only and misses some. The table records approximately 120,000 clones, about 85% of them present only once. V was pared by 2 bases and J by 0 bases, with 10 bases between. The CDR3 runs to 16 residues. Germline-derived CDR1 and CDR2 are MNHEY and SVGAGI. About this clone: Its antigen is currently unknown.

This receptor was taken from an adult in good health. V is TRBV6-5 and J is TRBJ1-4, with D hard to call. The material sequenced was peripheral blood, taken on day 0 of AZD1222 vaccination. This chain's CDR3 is CASSYRPDATNEKLFF. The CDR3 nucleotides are TGTGCCAGCAGTTACCGTCCTGATGCAACTAATGAAAAACTGTTTTTT.